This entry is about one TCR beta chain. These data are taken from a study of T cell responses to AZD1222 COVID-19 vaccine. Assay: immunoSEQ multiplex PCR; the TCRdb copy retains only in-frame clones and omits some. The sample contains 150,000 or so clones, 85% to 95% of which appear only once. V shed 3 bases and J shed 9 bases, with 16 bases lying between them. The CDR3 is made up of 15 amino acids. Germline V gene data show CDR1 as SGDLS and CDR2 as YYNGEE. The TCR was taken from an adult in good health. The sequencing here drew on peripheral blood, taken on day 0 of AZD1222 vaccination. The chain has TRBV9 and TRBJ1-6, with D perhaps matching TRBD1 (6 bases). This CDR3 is CASSARQAASSPLHF. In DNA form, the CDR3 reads TGTGCCAGCAGCGCAAGACAGGCGGCGTCTTCACCCCTCCACTTT.